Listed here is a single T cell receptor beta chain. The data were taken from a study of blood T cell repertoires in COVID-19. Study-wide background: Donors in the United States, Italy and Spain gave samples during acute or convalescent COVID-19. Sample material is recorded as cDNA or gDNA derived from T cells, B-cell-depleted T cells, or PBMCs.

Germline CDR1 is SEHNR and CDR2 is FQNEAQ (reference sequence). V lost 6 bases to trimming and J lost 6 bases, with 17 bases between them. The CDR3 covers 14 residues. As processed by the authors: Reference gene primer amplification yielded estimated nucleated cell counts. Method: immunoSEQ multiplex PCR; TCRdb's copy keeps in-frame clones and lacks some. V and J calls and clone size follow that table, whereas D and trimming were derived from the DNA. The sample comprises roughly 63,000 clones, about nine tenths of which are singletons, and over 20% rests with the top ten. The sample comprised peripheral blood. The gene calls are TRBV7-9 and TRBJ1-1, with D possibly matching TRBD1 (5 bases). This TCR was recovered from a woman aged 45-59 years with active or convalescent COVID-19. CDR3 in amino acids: CASSDRLGGAEAFF. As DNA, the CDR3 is TGTGCCAGCAGTGACCGACTCGGGGGGGCTGAAGCTTTCTTT.